This TCR beta chain was sequenced in a study of OX40 agonist ivuxolimab in advanced cancers. Study-wide findings and caveats: Antigen specificity of clonally expanded peripheral T cells was not established. Both CD4+ and CD8+ T cell populations in blood had undergone clonal expansion by week 6 at 0.1 to 3.0 mg/kg. Averaged across samples, CD8+ T cells carried more expanded clones than CD4+ did.

CDR1 is LNHDA, CDR2 SQIVND, per germline (reference sequence). This CDR3 is built from 13 residues. The V gene lost 7 bases and the J gene lost 0 bases, with 7 bases spanning the gap. This clone was detected a few times. Its antigen is not identified. Data came from immunoSEQ multiplex PCR; TCRdb stores just in-frame clones and leaves some out. The sample lists 80,000 to 100,000 clones, around 87% occurring once. The sample here was CD4+ or CD8+ T cells sorted from blood, taken in a trial of the OX40 agonist ivuxolimab. The source is an adult with an advanced solid tumor such as melanoma, head and neck, liver or kidney cancer. J is TRBJ1-5 and V is TRBV19; D is uncertain. CDR3 bases: TGTGCCAGTACGGAATATAGCAATCAGCCCCAGCATTTT. Translation: CASTEYSNQPQHF.